The clone carrying this T cell receptor (beta chain) was counted only a few times. Its antigen is unknown. The data are from a study of response to subunit inactivated influenza vaccine. Study results and limitations: There was a suggestion from the authors that each seasonal influenza vaccination recruits few new T cells.

The CDR3 covers 14 residues. V was shortened by 0 bases and J by 4 bases, with 11 bases between the two germline ends. Looked up from germline, CDR1 is SGHRS and CDR2 is YFSETQ. Using its own MiXCR run on the RT-PCR reads, TCRdb lists one record per CDR3 protein. This sample has around 580,000 distinct CDR3 sequences, with approximately 10% found just once. The specimen comprised PBMCs from blood, sampled on the day of vaccination. The receptor was isolated from a man aged 50-59 years who received an inactivated influenza vaccine. The rearrangement joins TRBV5-1 to TRBJ2-7; D is possibly TRBD2 (5 bases). The DNA of the CDR3 is TGCGCCAGCAGCTTGGACGGGGTGTATTACGAGCAGTACTTC. Protein sequence: CASSLDGVYYEQYF.